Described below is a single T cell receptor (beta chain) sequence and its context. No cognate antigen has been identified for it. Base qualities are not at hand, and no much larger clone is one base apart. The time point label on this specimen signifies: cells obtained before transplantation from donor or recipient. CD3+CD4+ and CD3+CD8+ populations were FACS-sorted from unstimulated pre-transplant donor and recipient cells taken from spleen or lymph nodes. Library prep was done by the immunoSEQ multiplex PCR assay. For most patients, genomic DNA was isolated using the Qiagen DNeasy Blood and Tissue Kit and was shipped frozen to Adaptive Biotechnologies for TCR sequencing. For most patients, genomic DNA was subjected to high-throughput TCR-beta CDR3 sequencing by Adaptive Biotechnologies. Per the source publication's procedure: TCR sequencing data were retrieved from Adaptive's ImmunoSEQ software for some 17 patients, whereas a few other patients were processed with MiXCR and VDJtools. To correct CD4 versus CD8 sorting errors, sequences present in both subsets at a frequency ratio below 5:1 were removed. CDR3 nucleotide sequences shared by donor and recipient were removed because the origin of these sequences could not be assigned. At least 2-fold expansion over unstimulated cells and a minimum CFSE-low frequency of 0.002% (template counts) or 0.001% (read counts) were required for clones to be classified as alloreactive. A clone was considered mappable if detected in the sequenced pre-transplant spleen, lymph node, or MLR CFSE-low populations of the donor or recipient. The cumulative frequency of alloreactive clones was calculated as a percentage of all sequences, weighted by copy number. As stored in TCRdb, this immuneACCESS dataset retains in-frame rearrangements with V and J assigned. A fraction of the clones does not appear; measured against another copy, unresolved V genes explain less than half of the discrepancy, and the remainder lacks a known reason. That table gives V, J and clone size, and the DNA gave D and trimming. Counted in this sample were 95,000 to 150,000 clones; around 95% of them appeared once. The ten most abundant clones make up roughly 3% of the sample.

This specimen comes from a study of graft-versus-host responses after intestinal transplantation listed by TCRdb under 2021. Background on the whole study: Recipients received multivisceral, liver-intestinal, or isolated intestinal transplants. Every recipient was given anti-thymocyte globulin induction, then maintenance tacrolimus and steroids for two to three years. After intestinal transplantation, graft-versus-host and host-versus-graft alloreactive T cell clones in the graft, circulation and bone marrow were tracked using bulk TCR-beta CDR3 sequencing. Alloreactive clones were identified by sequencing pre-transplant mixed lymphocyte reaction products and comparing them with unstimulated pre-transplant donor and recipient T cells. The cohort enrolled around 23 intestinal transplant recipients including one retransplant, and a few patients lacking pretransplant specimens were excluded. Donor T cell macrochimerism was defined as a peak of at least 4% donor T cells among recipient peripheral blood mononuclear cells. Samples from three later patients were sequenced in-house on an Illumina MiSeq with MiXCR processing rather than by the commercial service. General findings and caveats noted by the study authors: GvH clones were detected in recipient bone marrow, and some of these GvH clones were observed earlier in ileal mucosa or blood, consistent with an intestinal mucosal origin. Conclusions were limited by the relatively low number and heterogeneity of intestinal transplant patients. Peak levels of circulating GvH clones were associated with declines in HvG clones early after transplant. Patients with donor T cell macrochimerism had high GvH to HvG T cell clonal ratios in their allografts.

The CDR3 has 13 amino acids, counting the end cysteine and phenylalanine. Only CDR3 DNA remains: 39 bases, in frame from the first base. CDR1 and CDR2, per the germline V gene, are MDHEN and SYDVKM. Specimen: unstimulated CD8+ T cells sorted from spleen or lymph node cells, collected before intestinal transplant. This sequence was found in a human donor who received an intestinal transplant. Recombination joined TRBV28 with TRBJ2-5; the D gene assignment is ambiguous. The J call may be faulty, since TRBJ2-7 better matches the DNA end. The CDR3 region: CASSPDRPYEQYF. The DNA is TGTGCCAGCAGCCCCGACCGCCCCTACGAGCAGTACTTC.